This TCR beta chain was observed in a study of blood T cell repertoires in COVID-19. For the study at large: Sites across the United States, Italy and Spain contributed samples from acute and convalescent COVID-19. T cells, B-cell-depleted T cells, or PBMCs provided the cDNA or gDNA that served as material.

Original analysis: Nucleated cell number was recorded as an estimate derived from reference gene primer amplification. TCRdb keeps only in-frame clones here, not all; method: immunoSEQ multiplex PCR. The DNA gave D and trimming, while V, J and clone size come from that table. Here the sample spans some 200,000 clones, 80% to 90% being singletons. V lost 0 bases to trimming and J lost 7 bases, with 4 bases between them. The CDR3 spans 13 residues. The germline gives CDR1 MNHNS, CDR2 SASEGT. The sequenced sample consisted of peripheral blood. This rearrangement joins TRBV6-1 to TRBJ1-6; D gene uncertain. This sequence was found in a woman of 80 years or more with acute or convalescent COVID-19. CDR3 loop: CASSEASNSPLHF. In DNA form, the CDR3 reads TGTGCCAGCAGTGAAGCGTCGAATTCACCCCTCCACTTT.